Listed below are T cell receptor beta chains from one sample, sequenced in a study of glioma-infiltrating T cells. TCRdb called the multiplex PCR reads again in MiXCR, with one record for every CDR3 protein. In the table there are over 130,000 distinct CDR3 sequences, about two fifths of which are singletons. What was sequenced was glioma tissue, nonneoplastic brain tissue, or PBMCs (not recorded which). The receptors were sampled from a human donor with low-grade glioma or glioblastoma, undergoing nonglioma brain surgery, or in good health (not recorded which). CDR3s include the opening cysteine and the closing phenylalanine or tryptophan. D genes are given only for firm matches. The size entry is marked missing in some rows and otherwise reads once, few, many or a size class.

clone size	J gene	D gene	V gene	CDR3 protein	CDR3 DNA
many	TRBJ2-5	TRBD1	TRBV6-2/TRBV6-3	CASSGGQGRETQYF	TGTGCCAGCAGTGGAGGACAGGGGAGAGAGACCCAGTACTTC
NA	TRBJ2-5	TRBD2	TRBV20-1	CSPLTSAQETQYF	TGCAGTCCGCTGACTAGCGCCCAAGAGACCCAGTACTTC
NA	TRBJ2-7	TRBD2	TRBV6-1	CASRAGTSGTGEQYF	TGTGCCAGCAGGGCGGGGACTAGCGGGACGGGCGAGCAGTACTTC
NA	TRBJ2-3	TRBD1	TRBV6-1	CASSEVTGGTDTQYF	TGTGCCAGCAGTGAAGTGACAGGGGGCACGGATACGCAGTATTTT
NA	TRBJ2-2	TRBD1	TRBV7-2	CASSLLFGTANTGELFF	TGTGCCAGCAGCTTGTTGTTTGGGACAGCGAACACCGGGGAGCTGTTTTTT
NA	TRBJ1-6	NA	TRBV6-2/TRBV6-3	CASRAVYNSPLHF	TGTGCCAGCCGGGCAGTTTATAATTCACCCCTCCACTTT
NA	TRBJ2-3	NA	TRBV7-9	CASSLAHRTDTQYF	TGTGCCAGCAGCTTAGCGCACAGGACAGATACGCAGTATTTT
few	TRBJ1-5	NA	TRBV27	CASSLSENQPQHF	TGTGCCAGCAGTTTATCAGAGAATCAGCCCCAGCATTTT
NA	TRBJ2-7	NA	TRBV20-1	CSAQSIYYKQYF	TGCAGTGCGCAGAGTATATACTACAAGCAGTACTTC
few	TRBJ1-5	NA	TRBV6-1	CASSDPGLTRNQPQHF	TGTGCCAGCAGTGACCCAGGCTTAACCCGCAATCAGCCCCAGCATTTT
many	TRBJ2-3	NA	TRBV6-2/TRBV6-3	CASRTDRTDTQYF	TGTGCCAGCAGAACCGACCGGACAGATACGCAGTATTTT
NA	TRBJ2-7	NA	TRBV10-2	CASSPRGHLKSRGLDEQYF	TGCGCCAGCAGTCCTAGGGGACACCTTAAGTCCCGCGGGCTTGACGAGCAGTACTTC
few	TRBJ1-2	NA	TRBV2	CASTAASYGYTF	TGTGCCAGCACGGCGGCTTCCTATGGCTACACCTTC
NA	TRBJ1-1	NA	TRBV6-2/TRBV6-3	CAISAKTNTEAFF	TGTGCCATCAGTGCAAAGACGAACACTGAAGCTTTCTTT
many	TRBJ2-5	NA	TRBV27	CASSSRALRIAQETQYF	TGTGCCAGCAGTTCAAGAGCCCTAAGGATAGCTCAAGAGACCCAGTACTTC
few	TRBJ1-1	TRBD1	TRBV18	CASSLGQGEAFF	TGTGCCAGCTCCCTAGGACAGGGTGAAGCTTTCTTT
few	TRBJ1-6	NA	TRBV28	CASSPRRSPANSPLHF	TGTGCCAGCAGTCCTCGTAGATCCCCGGCAAATTCACCCCTCCACTTT
few	TRBJ1-2	NA	TRBV6-1	CASSDGPNGYTF	TGTGCCAGCAGTGACGGCCCGAATGGCTACACCTTC
few	TRBJ2-2	TRBD2	TRBV6-2/TRBV6-3	CASRGAGAYTGELFF	TGTGCCAGCAGGGGAGCGGGGGCTTACACCGGGGAGCTGTTTTTT
few	TRBJ1-3	NA	TRBV6-1	CASAIRSSGNTIYF	TGTGCCAGCGCTATCAGGAGCTCTGGAAACACCATATATTTT
few	TRBJ1-5	NA	TRBV20-1	CSASGGSFSQPQHF	TGCAGTGCTAGTGGAGGTTCTTTCAGTCAGCCCCAGCATTTT
few	TRBJ2-7	NA	TRBV28	CASTPVDRPYEQYF	TGTGCCAGCACCCCCGTGGACAGACCCTACGAGCAGTACTTC
few	TRBJ1-5	NA	TRBV6-6	CASSYSGSNQPQHF	TGTGCCAGCAGTTACTCAGGAAGCAATCAGCCCCAGCATTTT
few	TRBJ1-5	NA	TRBV19	CASSIMAGENQPQHF	TGTGCCAGTAGTATTATGGCAGGGGAAAATCAGCCCCAGCATTTT
NA	TRBJ2-1	NA	TRBV28	CASSLEGGGRNEQFF	TGTGCCAGCAGTTTAGAAGGGGGAGGGAGGAATGAGCAGTTCTTC
few	TRBJ2-5	TRBD2	TRBV4-1	CASSPLVLAGSQYF	TGCGCCAGCAGCCCCTTGGTACTAGCGGGGTCCCAGTACTTC
many	TRBJ2-5	NA	TRBV20-1	CSARVGTTETQYF	TGCAGTGCTAGAGTGGGGACGACGGAGACCCAGTACTTC
few	TRBJ1-1	NA	TRBV20-1	CSALRGHIRDTKAFF	TGCAGTGCTCTCCGGGGCCATATTAGGGACACTAAAGCTTTCTTT
NA	TRBJ2-3	TRBD1	TRBV19	CASSGTDTDTQYF	TGTGCCAGTAGCGGGACAGACACAGATACGCAGTATTTT
NA	TRBJ2-7	TRBD1	TRBV5-1	CASSPGQGVDEQYF	TGCGCCAGCAGCCCGGGACAGGGCGTGGACGAGCAGTACTTC
few	TRBJ2-5	TRBD2	TRBV27	CASGRTSGDSETQYF	TGTGCCAGCGGCAGGACTAGCGGGGATTCGGAGACCCAGTACTTC
few	TRBJ2-5	NA	TRBV2	CASSRGQVQETQYF	TGTGCCAGCAGTCGCGGACAAGTACAAGAGACCCAGTACTTC
few	TRBJ2-5	TRBD2	TRBV6-1	CASSEATSGSQAQYF	TGTGCCAGCAGTGAAGCGACTAGCGGCTCACAGGCCCAGTACTTC
NA	TRBJ1-3	NA	TRBV28	CASSLLRAGNTIYF	TGTGCCAGCAGTTTATTGAGGGCTGGAAACACCATATATTTT
NA	TRBJ2-7	TRBD1	TRBV28	CASSGDGTASYEQYF	TGTGCCAGCAGTGGGGACGGGACAGCTTCCTACGAGCAGTACTTC
NA	TRBJ2-3	TRBD2	TRBV19	CASSSSGVAGADTQYF	TGTGCCAGTAGCTCCTCCGGGGTAGCGGGAGCAGATACGCAGTATTTT
few	TRBJ2-1	TRBD1	TRBV12-3/TRBV12-4	CASSLAQGAIDEQFF	TGTGCCAGCAGTTTAGCGCAGGGGGCTATAGATGAGCAGTTCTTC
few	TRBJ2-6	NA	TRBV19	CASGARTFQYSGANVLTF	TGTGCCAGTGGTGCCCGGACCTTTCAATACTCTGGGGCCAACGTCCTGACTTTC
NA	TRBJ2-4	NA	TRBV10-3	CAISESGLWGQGKNIQYF	TGTGCCATCAGTGAGTCGGGTCTTTGGGGGCAGGGCAAAAACATTCAGTACTTC
NA	TRBJ2-1	TRBD2	TRBV29-1	CSVGGGNEQFF	TGCAGCGTGGGGGGGGGCAATGAGCAGTTCTTC
many	TRBJ2-1	NA	TRBV4-3	CASSQTQRTYNEQFF	TGCGCCAGCAGCCAAACCCAGCGGACCTACAATGAGCAGTTCTTC
many	TRBJ2-1	TRBD2	TRBV27	CASSSGLLVAEQFF	TGTGCCAGCAGTTCGGGACTACTGGTGGCTGAGCAGTTCTTC